Presented here are 12 T cell receptor beta chains from one specimen sequenced in a study of glioma-infiltrating T cells after dendritic cell vaccination. Method: immunoSEQ multiplex PCR; TCRdb's copy keeps in-frame clones and lacks some. The sample lists tens of thousands of clones; over 75% were seen once. Indicated time point: after dendritic cell vaccination, including at tumor progression/relapse. The material was blood, obtained after dendritic cell vaccination. The receptors come from a human donor with glioblastoma.

This chain joins TRBV7-2 and TRBJ1-1; D gene ambiguous. Germline V gene lookup returns CDR1 SGHTA and CDR2 FQGNSA. V dropped 7 bases and J dropped 2 bases, with 14 bases sitting between them. CDR3 length: 14 amino acids. The CDR3 bases are TGTGCCAGCACCGAGAGGAAGCTTAACACTGAAGCTTTCTTT. Its translation is CASTERKLNTEAFF.

The chain recombines TRBV5-1 with TRBJ1-1; TRBD1 matches at 12 bases. V shed 2 bases and J 8 bases; nucleotides not matched to a gene: 7. The CDR3 totals 15 residues. Per the germline V gene, CDR1 is SGHRS and CDR2 is YFSETQ. CDR3 coding DNA: TGCGCCAGCAGCTTAAGGGACAGGGGGCAGGCGGAAGCTTTCTTT. This sequence encodes CASSLRDRGQAEAFF.

V and J are TRBV4-2 and TRBJ2-7; 8 nucleotides match TRBD2. V was clipped by 0 bases and J by 1 base; unmatched bases: 5. From germline, CDR1 is LGHNA and CDR2 YNFKEQ. The CDR3 has 16 residues. The CDR3 protein is CASSQDLAGTSYEQYF. The CDR3 bases are TGTGCCAGCAGCCAAGATTTAGCGGGGACTTCCTACGAGCAGTACTTC.

The chain couples TRBV19 to TRBJ2-6, with TRBD2 matching 9 bases. J lost 0 bases, V lost 3 bases, and 6 bases had no gene match. This CDR3 comprises 18 residues. CDR1 is LNHDA, CDR2 SQIVND, per germline (reference sequence). The CDR3 region is CASSMGLAGISGANVLTF. CDR3 nucleotide sequence: TGTGCCAGTAGTATGGGGCTAGCGGGAATCTCTGGGGCCAACGTCCTGACTTTC.

The chain links TRBV5-1 to TRBJ1-2, with 8 positions matching TRBD1. Germline CDR1 SGHRS, CDR2 YFSETQ. Trimming took 2 bases from V and 0 from J; bases not matched to a gene: 3. The CDR3 runs to 15 residues. The CDR3, as DNA: TGCGCCAGCAGCTTTACAGGGGGGACTAACTATGGCTACACCTTC. Translating gives CASSFTGGTNYGYTF.

This clone was observed a handful of times. The chain joins TRBV2 to TRBJ2-4, with D possibly TRBD2 on 5 matching bases. CDR3 length equals 12 residues. Germline loops: CDR1 SNHLY, CDR2 FYNNEI. Between the trimmed V and J ends, which lost 6 bases and 3 bases, there was a span of 6 bases. The CDR3 nucleotides read TGTGCCAGCAGAGGGAGCAAAAACATTCAGTACTTC. Its protein is CASRGSKNIQYF.

The genes are TRBV7-3 and TRBJ2-5; D not resolved. Germline V gives CDR1 SGHTA, CDR2 FQGTGA. Trimming shortened V by 1 base and J by 8 bases, and 11 bases separated the two germline ends. The CDR3 runs 13 residues. Here the CDR3 reads CASSLKGDTTQYF. The CDR3 nucleotides read TGTGCCAGCAGCTTAAAAGGAGATACCACCCAGTACTTC.

The V gene is TRBV4-3, the J gene TRBJ1-2, with D maybe TRBD1 (5 bases). With 3 bases removed from V and 7 bases from J, the gap between germline ends came to 12 bases. Germline lookup yields CDR1 LGHNA and CDR2 YSLEER. The CDR3 has 13 amino acids. The CDR3 nucleotides read TGCGCCAGCAGCCAGGGACTTAATGGTGGCTACACCTTC. It is translated as CASSQGLNGGYTF.

The V gene is TRBV6-5, the J gene TRBJ1-1, with a possible D match to TRBD1 (5 bases). This CDR3 spans 15 amino acids. CDR1 MNHEY and CDR2 SVGAGI come from the germline V gene. V shed 2 bases and J shed 1 base, with 11 bases lying between them. CDR3 nucleotides: TGTGCCAGCAGTTACACGGGGGTTAGGAACACTGAAGCTTTCTTT. It codes for CASSYTGVRNTEAFF.

This rearrangement joins TRBV5-6 to TRBJ1-5; D not resolved. V gave up 0 bases and J gave up 6 bases, with 10 bases separating them. The CDR3 has 14 residues. The V gene's germline CDR1 is SGHDT and CDR2 YYEEEE. CDR3 amino acids: CASSLGDGSQPQHF. Written as DNA, the CDR3 is TGTGCCAGCAGCTTGGGTGATGGGAGTCAGCCCCAGCATTTT. Variable domain in full (rest from reference TRBV5-6 and TRBJ1-5): DAGVTQSPTHLIKTRGQQVTLRCSPKSGHDTVSWYQQALGQGPQFIFQYYEEEERQRGNFPDRFSGHQFPNYSSELNVNALLLGDSALYLCASSLGDGSQPQHFGDGTRLSIL.

The chain has TRBV2 and TRBJ1-2, with D tentatively TRBD1 (5 bases). The V and J ends lost 2 bases and 3 bases respectively, with 22 bases between them. The CDR3 has 18 residues. Germline loops: CDR1 SNHLY, CDR2 FYNNEI. The CDR3 sequence: CASSELGVRTSGHYGYTF. The CDR3 DNA reads as TGTGCCAGCAGTGAATTGGGTGTCCGGACCTCAGGGCACTATGGCTACACCTTC.

This chain connects TRBV10-1 to TRBJ2-7; D remains ambiguous. CDR3 size: 12 residues. The germline gives CDR1 WNHNN, CDR2 SYGVQD (reference sequence). The V gene lost 1 base and the J gene lost 4 bases, with 5 bases spanning the gap. The CDR3 here is CASSEFPYEQYF. CDR3 nucleotides: TGCGCCAGCAGTGAGTTTCCTTACGAGCAGTACTTC.